This TCR beta chain was profiled in a study of immune evolution from preneoplasia to lung adenocarcinoma (dated by TCRdb to the early 2020s). About the full investigation: Immune contexture across lung adenocarcinoma precursors and invasive adenocarcinoma was profiled using immune gene expression, TCR sequencing and multiplex immunofluorescence. The overall cohort comprised approximately 53 patients with pulmonary nodules who underwent surgical resection. The study reported that about 100 samples were used for TCR sequencing. POLYSOLVER was used to infer Class I HLA alleles from exome data, while LOHHLA was used to detect allele-specific HLA loss. TCR sequencing data were obtained from approximately 56 patients. Resected precursor lesions (AAH, AIS, MIA) and invasive adenocarcinomas were compared against paired morphologically normal lung tissue. The immune data were integrated with whole exome sequencing and methylation data from the same cohort of nodules. The sample size was set by how many specimens were available, not by a prior power calculation.

The patients had resection in Japan or China between 2014 and 2017. Two lung cancer pathologists independently reviewed H&E slides to confirm the histologic diagnosis of every case. FFPE tissue was used for DNA isolation with the AllPrep DNA/RNA FFPE Kit. Notes on this clone: The clone's antigen remains unknown. Base qualities were left out, and no much larger clone turns up one base away.

The CDR3, from cysteine to phenylalanine, totals 11 residues. Only the CDR3 DNA stays, 33 bases, in frame from base 1. V loses 6 bases of germline sequence and J loses 3 bases, and the interval between the two ends is 5 bases. Via the germline V gene, CDR1 is MGHRA and CDR2 YSYEKL. Beyond this particular receptor, the publication reports: Normal lung had the highest top T cell clone frequencies, which appeared to decline progressively from AAH through AIS, MIA and invasive adenocarcinoma. Normal lung showed the highest clonality, whereas later-stage lesions appeared to have higher T cell density and diversity but lower clonality. Findings were based on association rather than direct causation; larger cohorts with long-term follow-up and longitudinal biopsies were deemed needed. All patients were from Japan and China, so applicability to Western populations was uncertain.

Using the immunoSEQ hsTCRbeta Kit, TCR beta CDR3 regions were sequenced from DNA. The paper's data handling went like this. The ImmunoSEQ Analyzer was used to analyse the TCR sequencing data. T cell clonality was defined as 1 minus Pielou's evenness, as computed on productive rearrangements. The inverse Simpson index, applied to productive templates, was used to measure T cell diversity. T cell density was defined as TCR beta template counts normalized to usable DNA, with usable DNA estimated by amplification and sequencing of housekeeping genes. Two-sided Kruskal-Wallis tests were used to compare TCR metrics between histologic stages. TCRdb stores this immuneACCESS table with in-frame sequences only. Part of the clones is absent; in the studies checked, under half of the shortfall reflects unresolved V genes, and no reason is known for the rest. V and J calls plus clone size are reproduced from that table; the DNA served to infer D and trimming. The sample includes some 5,000 clones, with roughly 80% observed a single time. 4% of the sample is in the top ten clones.

Sequences were obtained from FFPE adjacent normal lung tissue. The sequence is built from TRBV4-1 and TRBJ1-1, with an unclear D gene assignment. This sequence originates from a person aged 70 to 80 with lung adenocarcinoma. CDR3 loop: CASRRDTEAFF. The DNA is as follows: TGCGCCAGCAGGCGGGACACTGAAGCTTTCTTT.